This T cell receptor (beta chain) is drawn from a study of post-analysis software for immune sequencing data. TCR beta cDNA libraries had unique molecular identifiers. Input of about 0.95 to 11 million T cells yielded a few hundred thousand cDNA molecules. MiXCR was run by TCRdb on the PCR reads, yielding one entry per CDR3 protein. The sample holds hundreds of thousands of distinct CDR3 sequences, 59% seen once. As concerns this clonotype: Its target is not known.

Study-wide points: Five TRBV segments, including TRBV5-6, TRBV5-1 and TRBV20-1, were more frequent in patients than controls. The study found significantly lower normalized Chao1 diversity in multiple sclerosis patients than in controls.

CDR1 is ENHRY, CDR2 SYGVKD, per germline. This CDR3 is built from 14 residues. V lost 9 bases and J lost 5; bases outside the gene matches: 10. V is TRBV10-3 and J is TRBJ2-5; 9 nucleotides line up with TRBD1. The sample consisted of blood. The sequence derives from a girl aged 2 to 9 with multiple sclerosis. Written as DNA, the CDR3 is TGTGCCATTAGTCCTACAGGGGGCGGGGAGACCCAGTACTTC. This codes for CAISPTGGGETQYF.